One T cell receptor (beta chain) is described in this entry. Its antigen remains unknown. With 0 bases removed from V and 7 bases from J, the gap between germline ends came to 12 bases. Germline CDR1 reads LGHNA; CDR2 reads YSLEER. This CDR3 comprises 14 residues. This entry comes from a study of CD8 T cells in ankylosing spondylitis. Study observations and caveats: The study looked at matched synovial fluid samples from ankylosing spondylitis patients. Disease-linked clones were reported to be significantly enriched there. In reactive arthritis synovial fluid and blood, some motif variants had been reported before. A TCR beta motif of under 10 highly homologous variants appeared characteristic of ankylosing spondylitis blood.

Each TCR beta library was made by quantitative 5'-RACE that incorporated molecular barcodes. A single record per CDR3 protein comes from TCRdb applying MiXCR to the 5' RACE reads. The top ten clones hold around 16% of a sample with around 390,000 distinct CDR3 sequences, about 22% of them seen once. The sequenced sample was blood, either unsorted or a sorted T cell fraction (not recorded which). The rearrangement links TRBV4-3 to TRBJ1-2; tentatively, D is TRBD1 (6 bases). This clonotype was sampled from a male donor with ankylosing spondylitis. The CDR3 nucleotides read TGCGCCAGCAGCCAAGAGAACAGGGCTAGTGGCTACACCTTC. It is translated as CASSQENRASGYTF.